Following are 16 T cell receptor beta chains from one sample sequenced in a study of CD8 T cells in ankylosing spondylitis. Points from the study as a whole: Ankylosing spondylitis blood appeared to be characterized by a TCR beta motif of roughly eight highly homologous variants.

For these TCRs, the target antigens are not known. TCRdb passed the 5' RACE reads through MiXCR, listing each CDR3 protein once. Of fewer than 550,000 distinct CDR3 sequences in the sample, about 5% were seen once. Sequencing was carried out using blood, either unsorted or a sorted T cell fraction (not recorded which). Source of these receptors: a male donor with ankylosing spondylitis.

This clonotype was seen repeatedly, ten times or more. J is TRBJ2-7 and V is TRBV7-9, with a weak D call TRBD2 (6 bases). Per the germline V gene, CDR1 is SEHNR and CDR2 is FQNEAQ (reference sequence). V lost 6 bases to trimming and J lost 6 bases, with 9 bases between them. The CDR3 has 11 amino acids. The CDR3 loop reads CASRGGSEQYF. In DNA form, the CDR3 reads TGTGCCAGCAGGGGGGGAAGCGAGCAGTACTTC.

This rearrangement joins TRBV6-1 to TRBJ1-1; 7 bases line up with TRBD1. Trimming took 8 bases from V and 8 from J; bases not matched to a gene: 11. The CDR3 is 13 residues long. Germline-derived CDR1 and CDR2 are MNHNS and SASEGT. This chain's CDR3 is CASQRDRAEEAFF. The DNA for the CDR3 is TGTGCCAGCCAACGAGACAGGGCTGAAGAAGCTTTCTTT.

This clonotype was seen many times. J is TRBJ2-7 and V is TRBV5-1; D gene uncertain. Germline CDR1 and CDR2: SGHRS and YFSETQ. Trimming cost V 4 bases and J 1 base, with 18 bases left between them. CDR3 size: 16 residues. The CDR3 here is CASSQAPSILSYEQYF. CDR3 DNA sequence: TGCGCCAGCAGCCAGGCCCCATCCATACTGTCCTACGAGCAGTACTTC. Using reference TRBV5-1 and TRBJ2-7 for the parts outside the CDR3, the full variable domain is KAGVTQTPRYLIKTRGQQVTLSCSPISGHRSVSWYQQTPGQGLQFLFEYFSETQRNKGNFPGRFSGRQFSNSRSEMNVSTLELGDSALYLCASSQAPSILSYEQYFGPGTRLTVT.

The CDR3 sequence: CASKRWGDSYNEQFF. CDR3 DNA sequence: TGTGCCAGCAAAAGATGGGGAGACTCCTACAATGAGCAGTTCTTC. This rearrangement joins TRBV2 to TRBJ2-1; perhaps TRBD2 as D (5 bases). V was pared by 7 bases and J by 0 bases, with 13 bases between. Germline lookup yields CDR1 SNHLY and CDR2 FYNNEI. CDR3 size: 15 residues.

This clonotype was counted at least ten times. V is TRBV6-1 and J is TRBJ1-1; TRBD1 is a possible D gene (5 bases). The CDR3 sequence is 14 residues long. Between the trimmed V and J ends, which lost 6 bases and 4 bases, there was a span of 15 bases. The germline V gene encodes CDR1 MNHNS and CDR2 SASEGT. DNA for the CDR3: TGTGCCAGCAGCATGTACCAGGGATCCACTGAAGCTTTCTTT. This translates into CASSMYQGSTEAFF.

This clonotype has ten or more counts. The chain uses TRBV29-1 and TRBJ2-7; possibly TRBD1 for D (6 bases). Per germline, CDR1 SQVTM and CDR2 ANQGSEA. Deletions cut 4 bases from V and 3 bases from J, with 13 bases between. This CDR3 is built from 13 residues. The CDR3 loop is CSVGGGEIYEQYF. CDR3 nucleotide sequence: TGCAGCGTTGGAGGGGGAGAGATCTACGAGCAGTACTTC.

This clonotype has a count of ten or more. The chain is built from TRBV24-1 and TRBJ2-7, with TRBD1 matching 8 bases. Unmatched junction bases numbered 2, after V lost 5 bases and J lost 3 bases. Per the germline V gene, CDR1 is KGHDR and CDR2 is SFDVKD. The CDR3 has 13 amino acids. CDR3 amino acids: CATSGTGLYEQYF. Written as DNA, the CDR3 is TGTGCCACCAGTGGGACAGGGCTCTACGAGCAGTACTTC.

There are many counts of this clonotype. The chain combines TRBV24-1 with TRBJ2-5; D may match TRBD1 or TRBD2 (5 bases each). The CDR3 contains 15 residues. V shed 7 bases and J shed 3 bases, with 17 bases lying between them. Germline-derived CDR1 and CDR2 are KGHDR and SFDVKD. The CDR3 is CATRDSGTLEETQYF. The CDR3, as DNA: TGTGCCACCAGGGACTCCGGGACCCTCGAAGAGACCCAGTACTTC.

In its sample, this clonotype was seen a few times. This may stem from a read error, because a much larger clone lies one nucleotide away. The rearrangement uses TRBV24-1 and TRBJ2-1; D gene ambiguous. CDR1 KGHDR and CDR2 SFDVKD come from the germline V gene. The CDR3 loop spans 13 amino acids. DNA for the CDR3: TGTGCCATCAGTGGTAGGTTGGCAGGTGAGCAGTTCTTC. Its translation: CAISGRLAGEQFF.

This clonotype was counted at least ten times. The rearrangement links TRBV9 to TRBJ2-1; either TRBD1 or TRBD2 may fit D (5 bases each). Deletions cut 4 bases from V and 9 bases from J, with 20 bases between. The CDR3 sequence is 15 residues long. Germline-derived CDR1 and CDR2 are SGDLS and YYNGEE. DNA of the CDR3: TGTGCCAGCAGCCTCAATGAGCGGACATCTTCTGAGCAGTTCTTC. Its translation is CASSLNERTSSEQFF.

This clonotype was recorded a few times. The gene calls are TRBV11-2 and TRBJ2-3; 8 bases map to TRBD2. In germline, CDR1 is SGHAT, CDR2 FQNNGV. V was pared by 1 base and J by 12 bases, with 6 bases of the junction left unmatched. This CDR3 spans 13 amino acids. As DNA, the CDR3 is TGTGCCAGCAGCTTAGGGCCTAGCGGGCTTCAGTATTTT. Residues: CASSLGPSGLQYF.

In its sample, this clonotype was seen many times. The J gene is TRBJ1-1, the V gene TRBV5-6, with D unresolved. V lost 0 bases and J lost 11, with 14 bases in between. CDR1 SGHDT and CDR2 YYEEEE come from the germline V gene. There are 13 residues in the CDR3. CDR3 protein: CASSLVMAFGAFF. CDR3 nucleotides: TGTGCCAGCAGCTTGGTTATGGCCTTTGGGGCTTTCTTT.

Many counts were recorded for this clonotype. The V gene is TRBV20-1, the J gene TRBJ2-1, with 10 bases aligning to TRBD2. The CDR3 has 14 residues. Germline trimming cut 2 bases from V and 3 bases from J; bases unmatched to any gene: 1. Germline CDR1 DFQATT, CDR2 SNEGSKA (reference sequence). CDR3 in DNA: TGCAGTGCTAGACTAGCGGGAGACTACAATGAGCAGTTCTTC. The encoded protein is CSARLAGDYNEQFF.

This chain uses TRBV12-3 or TRBV12-4 with TRBJ2-7; possible D gene TRBD1, 5 bases. Trimming stripped 6 bases from V and 4 bases from J, with 19 bases between. This CDR3 is 15 amino acids long. The CDR3 region is CASSPSEGRVYEQYF. CDR3 DNA: TGTGCCAGCAGCCCATCGGAAGGCAGGGTTTACGAGCAGTACTTC.

At least ten counts were recorded for this clonotype. The chain combines TRBV20-1 with TRBJ2-6; D is ambiguous. The CDR3 loop spans 15 amino acids. Germline-derived CDR1 and CDR2 are DFQATT and SNEGSKA (reference sequence). Between the trimmed V and J ends, which lost 2 bases and 0 bases, there was a span of 8 bases. The CDR3: CSARIGISGANVLTF. In DNA, the CDR3 is TGCAGTGCTAGAATTGGGATCTCTGGGGCCAACGTCCTGACTTTC.

This clonotype has only a few counts. The V gene is TRBV11-2, the J gene TRBJ2-7; D gene uncertain. V was pared by 0 bases and J by 2 bases, with 8 bases between. The CDR3 extends over 14 amino acids. Germline V gives CDR1 SGHAT, CDR2 FQNNGV. The CDR3 here is CASSLDRYPYEQYF. As DNA, the CDR3 is TGTGCCAGCAGCTTAGACAGGTACCCCTACGAGCAGTACTTC.